These 18 T cell receptor beta chains came from one sample sequenced in a study of graft-versus-host responses after intestinal transplantation. Produced via immunoSEQ multiplex PCR; TCRdb's table is partial and in-frame only. The table includes 98,000 or so clones, around 86% detected once. Sequenced here: PBMCs, sampled 255 days after intestinal transplant. Receptors were obtained from a human patient who received an intestinal transplant, so some T cells may come from the graft donor.

The chain has TRBV19 and TRBJ2-1; D uncertain. There are 16 residues in the CDR3. In germline, CDR1 is LNHDA, CDR2 SQIVND (reference sequence). V was clipped by 3 bases and J by 0 bases, with 12 bases between them. The CDR3 sequence is CASSIPSLVSYNEQFF. CDR3 DNA: TGTGCCAGTAGTATCCCGAGTCTCGTCTCCTACAATGAGCAGTTCTTC.

This clone was picked up one time. This chain links TRBV5-4 with TRBJ1-1; D unresolved. The germline V gene encodes CDR1 SGHNT and CDR2 YYREEE (reference sequence). The V and J ends lost 2 bases and 4 bases respectively, with 6 bases between them. The CDR3 has 12 amino acids. This CDR3 reads CASSFRGTEAFF. For the CDR3, the DNA is TGTGCCAGCAGCTTCCGGGGCACTGAAGCTTTCTTT.

The chain couples TRBV10-3 to TRBJ2-2; D is possibly TRBD1 (5 bases). V dropped 7 bases and J dropped 1 base, with 10 bases sitting between them. CDR1 is ENHRY, CDR2 SYGVKD, per germline. This CDR3 region has 14 residues. The CDR3 DNA reads as TGTGCCATCAAGGACACTCAGAACACCGGGGAGCTGTTTTTT. The encoded protein is CAIKDTQNTGELFF.

The chain links TRBV29-1 to TRBJ2-4; 10 bases fit TRBD2. Germline assignment: CDR1 SQVTM and CDR2 ANQGSEA. The junction had 8 bases not matched to a gene; V was cut back by 6 bases and J by 0 bases. The CDR3 has 16 residues. In DNA, the CDR3 is TGCAGCGTGGCCCTAGCGGGGGATCTAGCCAAAAACATTCAGTACTTC. Its translation: CSVALAGDLAKNIQYF.

A word on this clone: At one boundary the junction diverges from the germline segment, which might be a read error. V usage is TRBV7-9 and J usage is TRBJ2-7; no clear D gene. Germline CDR1 is SEHNR and CDR2 is FQNEAQ (reference sequence). The CDR3 loop spans 13 amino acids. For the CDR3, the DNA is TGTGCCAGCAGCCGAGTCCCCTCCGACGAGCAGTACTTC. Its translation is CASSRVPSDEQYF.

This clone was counted only a few times. The rearrangement joins TRBV5-5 to TRBJ1-4, with TRBD1 identical over 7 bases. This CDR3 has 15 amino acids. Per the germline V gene, CDR1 is SGHKS and CDR2 is YYEKEE (reference sequence). Trimming at V came to 4 bases and at J to 0 bases, leaving 3 bases not matched to a gene. CDR3 region: CASSATGATNEKLFF. The CDR3 nucleotides are TGTGCCAGCAGCGCTACAGGGGCAACTAATGAAAAACTGTTTTTT.

J is TRBJ1-4 and V is TRBV2; 7 positions match TRBD1. J lost 0 bases, V lost 9 bases, and 7 bases had no gene match. The CDR3 is made up of 15 amino acids. Germline CDR1 SNHLY, CDR2 FYNNEI. The CDR3 region has the DNA TGTGCCAGTCATCAAACAGGGGCAACTAATGAAAAACTGTTTTTT. Translated, it gives CASHQTGATNEKLFF.

This clone was observed a few times. The J gene is TRBJ1-6, the V gene TRBV6-6; TRBD1 agrees at 9 bases. J lost 6 bases, V lost 6 bases, and 6 bases had no gene match. The CDR3 length is 15 residues. From germline, CDR1 is MNHNY and CDR2 SVGAGI (reference sequence). The CDR3 DNA reads as TGTGCCAGCAGGGCACAGGGGGCGTCTAATTCACCCCTCCACTTT. It encodes CASRAQGASNSPLHF.

This rearrangement joins TRBV7-9 to TRBJ2-1; D may correspond to TRBD1 or TRBD2 (5 bases each). The germline CDR1 and CDR2 sequences are SEHNR and FQNEAQ (reference sequence). This CDR3 region has 14 residues. V was pared by 4 bases and J by 1 base, with 8 bases between. The CDR3 sequence: CASSSGTSYNEQFF. The CDR3, as DNA: TGTGCCAGCAGCTCAGGGACGTCCTACAATGAGCAGTTCTTC. The full variable domain, in which reference TRBV7-9 and TRBJ2-1 provide the parts outside the CDR3, is DTGVSQNPRHKITKRGQNVTFRCDPISEHNRLYWYRQTLGQGPEFLTYFQNEAQLEKSRLLSDRFSAERPKGSFSTLEIQRTEQGDSAMYLCASSSGTSYNEQFFGPGTRLTVL.

This clone was recorded once. The V and J genes are TRBV10-1 and TRBJ1-1; D possibly corresponds to TRBD1 (6 bases). The CDR3 length is 14 residues. Trimming took off 0 bases at V and 1 base at J, with 6 bases between the two ends. The V gene's germline CDR1 is WNHNN and CDR2 SYGVQD (reference sequence). CDR3 bases: TGCGCCAGCAGTGAGTCAGGGGGGAACACTGAAGCTTTCTTT. This gives the protein CASSESGGNTEAFF.

The rearrangement links TRBV27 to TRBJ2-7; possibly TRBD1 or TRBD2 for D (6 bases each). Germline lookup yields CDR1 MNHEY and CDR2 SMNVEV (reference sequence). This CDR3 region has 13 residues. The germline V and J ends were trimmed by 0 bases and 9 bases, with 12 bases remaining between them. The CDR3 nucleotides read TGTGCCAGCAGTTTATCGGGGGGCAGAGGGCAGTACTTC. Residues: CASSLSGGRGQYF.

The chain combines TRBV18 with TRBJ2-7; unclear D gene. CDR1 is KGHSH and CDR2 is LQKENI in the germline V gene. V was shortened by 0 bases and J by 0 bases, with 6 bases between the two germline ends. CDR3 length: 14 residues. The CDR3 DNA sequence: TGTGCCAGCTCACCACCGACCAACTCCTACGAGCAGTACTTC. Its protein product is CASSPPTNSYEQYF.

V gene TRBV4-3 combines with J gene TRBJ1-5, with a possible D match to TRBD1 (5 bases). V lost 0 bases to trimming and J lost 7 bases, with 13 bases between them. Germline V gene data show CDR1 as LGHNA and CDR2 as YSLEER. The CDR3 length is 15 residues. The CDR3 spells CASSQDRVTGQPQHF. In DNA, the CDR3 is TGCGCCAGCAGCCAAGACAGGGTCACGGGGCAGCCCCAGCATTTT.

This chain uses TRBV9 with TRBJ2-7, with D possibly matching TRBD2 (5 bases). Trimming removed 0 bases at V and 4 bases at J, with 11 bases between. This CDR3 contains 14 residues. The germline V gene encodes CDR1 SGDLS and CDR2 YYNGEE. In DNA, the CDR3 is TGTGCCAGCAGCGTAGATGAATCGGGGTACGAGCAGTACTTC. This translates into CASSVDESGYEQYF.

This clone was seen just once. V is TRBV5-1 and J is TRBJ1-4, with D hard to call. The germline V gene has CDR1 SGHRS and CDR2 YFSETQ. The CDR3 sequence is 18 residues long. The V gene lost 4 bases and the J gene lost 0 bases, with 19 bases spanning the gap. The CDR3 coding sequence is TGCGCCAGCAGCCCACGTGAGACCTCCACTGCAACTAATGAAAAACTGTTTTTT. It specifies CASSPRETSTATNEKLFF.

This chain connects TRBV9 to TRBJ2-2, with 8 positions matching TRBD1. The CDR3 is 15 residues long. J lost 4 bases, V lost 1 base, and 3 bases had no gene match. Looked up from germline, CDR1 is SGDLS and CDR2 is YYNGEE. CDR3 sequence: CASSVTQGATGELFF. The CDR3 DNA reads as TGTGCCAGCAGCGTAACGCAGGGGGCCACCGGGGAGCTGTTTTTT.

The chain has TRBV6-1 and TRBJ2-5; 9 bases agree with TRBD1. The CDR3 is made up of 14 amino acids. The germline gives CDR1 MNHNS, CDR2 SASEGT. V shed 9 bases, J shed 1 base, and the junction held 6 bases outside the gene matches. The DNA of the CDR3 is TGTGCCAGTTCGACAGGGGGTGGCCAAGAGACCCAGTACTTC. Amino acid sequence: CASSTGGGQETQYF.

The chain uses TRBV7-3 and TRBJ2-1; D remains unclear. The CDR3 spans 13 residues. The germline V gene encodes CDR1 SGHTA and CDR2 FQGTGA. V was clipped by 4 bases and J by 9 bases, with 13 bases between them. The CDR3 region is CASSYIWGTEQFF. The CDR3 DNA reads TGTGCCAGCAGCTATATCTGGGGAACTGAGCAGTTCTTC.